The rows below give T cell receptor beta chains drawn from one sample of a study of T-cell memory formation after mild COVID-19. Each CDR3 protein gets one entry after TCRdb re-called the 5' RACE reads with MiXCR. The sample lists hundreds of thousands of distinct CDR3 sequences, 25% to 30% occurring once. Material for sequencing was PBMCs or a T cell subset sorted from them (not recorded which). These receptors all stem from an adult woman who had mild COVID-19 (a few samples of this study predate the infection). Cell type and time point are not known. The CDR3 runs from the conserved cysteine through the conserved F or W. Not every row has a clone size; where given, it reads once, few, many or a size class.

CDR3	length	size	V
CASSLVGGRVGTEAFF	16	NA	TRBV7-9
CASNQLGTDTQYF	13	few	TRBV2
CSARTSGGTDTQYF	14	NA	TRBV20-1
CAWSVQVGNEQFF	13	NA	TRBV30
CATSLPSGGVQETQYF	16	few	TRBV24-1
CASVGRVWANYGYTF	15	once	TRBV19
CASSLAQGAFTEAFF	15	NA	TRBV7-2
CASSVGGTGEYDEQFF	16	NA	TRBV9
CSARDPRALSDNEQYF	16	NA	TRBV20-1
CASSGLPGLAGLTDTQYF	18	NA	TRBV12-3/TRBV12-4
CASSLSGRVYNEQFF	15	NA	TRBV14
CASSLGAQGPVYEQYF	16	NA	TRBV11-2
CASSENRDTMNTEAFF	16	NA	TRBV9
CASSLPWPNYGYTF	14	NA	TRBV12-3/TRBV12-4
CASSSPTGTSNTGELFF	17	NA	TRBV23-1
CSARAPMAPDTQYF	14	few	TRBV20-1
CASGLADNNEQFF	13	many	TRBV12-3/TRBV12-4
CASRPPGRRTDTQYF	15	many	TRBV6-1
CASRRRELAGNYNEQFF	17	NA	TRBV7-2
CAWSGQAPDTQYF	13	few	TRBV30
CASSLAGQISTDTQYF	16	NA	TRBV7-2
CASRPGGRDEQYF	13	few	TRBV12-3/TRBV12-4
CSARDVGTSNTGELFF	16	NA	TRBV20-1
CAISDPRGAQETQYF	15	NA	TRBV10-3
CASSRNSPLGDEQFF	15	few	TRBV28
CASSQETYRVADTQYF	16	NA	TRBV4-3
CASSSGTGLYNEQFF	15	few	TRBV7-2
CASSLVGPTNEKLFF	15	few	TRBV5-1
CSVGTGFNQPQHF	13	few	TRBV29-1
CASRPHLAGVYNEQFF	16	NA	TRBV6-2/TRBV6-3
CASSPMAAGYGYTF	14	NA	TRBV3-1
CASSSTPAEKLFF	13	NA	TRBV5-1
CASSLDLRDEQFF	13	few	TRBV7-8
CASGVFGEKLFF	12	few	TRBV12-3/TRBV12-4
CASSYSETGYGYTF	14	few	TRBV6-5
CASRPRGQGDSPLHF	15	NA	TRBV5-1
CASSSGRQGGYEQYF	15	NA	TRBV7-8
CAWGRGHQETQYF	13	many	TRBV30
CASSRLGGAYTGEPFF	16	NA	TRBV7-7
CASSFRTGDETQYF	14	few	TRBV7-6
CASSTGTSGRQYF	13	few	TRBV6-2/TRBV6-3
CASSSSPAGSGNTIYF	16	few	TRBV5-1